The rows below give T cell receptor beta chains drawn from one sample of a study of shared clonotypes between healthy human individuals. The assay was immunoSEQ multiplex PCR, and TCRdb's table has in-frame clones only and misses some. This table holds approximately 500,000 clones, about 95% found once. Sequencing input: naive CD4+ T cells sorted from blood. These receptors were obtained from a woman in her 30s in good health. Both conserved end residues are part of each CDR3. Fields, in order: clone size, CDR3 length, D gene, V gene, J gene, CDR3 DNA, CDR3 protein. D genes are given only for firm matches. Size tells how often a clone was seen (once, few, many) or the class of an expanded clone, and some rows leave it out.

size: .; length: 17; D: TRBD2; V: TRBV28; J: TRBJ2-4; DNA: TGTGCCAGCAGTTTAGCAACTAGCGGGGCGTCAAAAAACATTCAGTACTTC; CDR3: CASSLATSGASKNIQYF
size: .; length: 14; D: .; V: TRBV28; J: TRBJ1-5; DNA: TGTGCCAGCAGTTTTCGTTATAGCAATCAGCCCCAGCATTTT; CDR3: CASSFRYSNQPQHF
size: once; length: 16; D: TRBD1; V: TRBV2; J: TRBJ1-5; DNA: TGTGCCAGCAGTGAACGTGGGACAGGAAACAATCAGCCCCAGCATTTT; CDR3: CASSERGTGNNQPQHF
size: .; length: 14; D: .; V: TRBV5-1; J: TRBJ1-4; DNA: TGCGCCAGCAGCTTGGGGGCAACTAATGAAAAACTGTTTTTT; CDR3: CASSLGATNEKLFF
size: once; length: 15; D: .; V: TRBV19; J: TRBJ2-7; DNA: TGTGCCAGTAGTCCAGTCCGGAGCGGAGTCTACGAGCAGTACTTC; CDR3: CASSPVRSGVYEQYF
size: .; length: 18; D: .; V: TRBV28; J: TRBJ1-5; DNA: TGTGCCAGCAGTTTAACAGGGCAGGGGACTTATAGCAATCAGCCCCAGCATTTT; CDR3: CASSLTGQGTYSNQPQHF
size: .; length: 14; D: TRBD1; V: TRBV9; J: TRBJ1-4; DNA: TGTGCCAGCAGCGTAGGGACAGGGCGTGAAAAACTGTTTTTT; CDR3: CASSVGTGREKLFF
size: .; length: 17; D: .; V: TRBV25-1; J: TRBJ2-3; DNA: TGTGCCAGCAGTGATCCGTCCGGAGGGGTGGATACAGATACGCAGTATTTT; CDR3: CASSDPSGGVDTDTQYF
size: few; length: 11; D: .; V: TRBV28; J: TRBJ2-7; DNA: TGTGCCAGCAGTTTAGGGTACGAGCAGTACTTC; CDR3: CASSLGYEQYF
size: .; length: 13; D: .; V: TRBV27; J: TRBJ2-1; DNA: TGTGCCAGCAGTCCCCGACGCCTCAATGAGCAGTTCTTC; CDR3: CASSPRRLNEQFF
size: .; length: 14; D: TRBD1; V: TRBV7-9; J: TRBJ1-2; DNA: TGTGCCAGCAGTTCCTGGGGACAGGGGAATGGCTACACCTTC; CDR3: CASSSWGQGNGYTF